This T cell receptor (beta chain) derives from a study of blood T cell repertoires in COVID-19. Whole-study context: Samples of COVID-19 (acute and convalescent) were obtained from the United States, Italy and Spain. T cells, B-cell-depleted T cells, or PBMCs supplied cDNA or gDNA.

In the original processing: Amplification with reference gene primers provided the estimates of nucleated cell counts. Measured with immunoSEQ multiplex PCR; TCRdb has only the in-frame clones, and not every one. D and trimming were read from the DNA, whereas the V and J calls and clone size are those reported in that table. The sample contains roughly 75,000 clones, about nine tenths of which appear only once. The TCR sequence derives from a man at least 80 years old in a cohort sampled during active COVID-19. The sequencing sample was made of peripheral blood.

CDR3 bases: TGCGCCAGCAGCTTCGGGAGTACCGGGGAGCTGTTTTTT. Translating gives CASSFGSTGELFF. The rearrangement links TRBV5-1 to TRBJ2-2, with D perhaps TRBD2 (6 bases). There are 13 residues in the CDR3. The germline gives CDR1 SGHRS, CDR2 YFSETQ. V shed 2 bases and J shed 5 bases, with 7 bases lying between them.